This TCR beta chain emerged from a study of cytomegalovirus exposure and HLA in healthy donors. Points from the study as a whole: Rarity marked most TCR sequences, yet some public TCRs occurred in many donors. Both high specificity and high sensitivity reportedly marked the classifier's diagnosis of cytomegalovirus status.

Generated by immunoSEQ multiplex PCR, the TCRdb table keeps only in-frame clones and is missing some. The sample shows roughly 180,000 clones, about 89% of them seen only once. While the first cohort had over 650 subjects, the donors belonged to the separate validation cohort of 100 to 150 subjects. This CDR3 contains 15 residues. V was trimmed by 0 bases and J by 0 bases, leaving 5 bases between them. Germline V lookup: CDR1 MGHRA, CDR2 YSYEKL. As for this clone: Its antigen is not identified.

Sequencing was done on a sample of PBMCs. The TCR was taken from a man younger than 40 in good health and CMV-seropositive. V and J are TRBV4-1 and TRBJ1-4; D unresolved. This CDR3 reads CASSQEVTTNEKLFF. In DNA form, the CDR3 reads TGCGCCAGCAGCCAAGAGGTTACAACTAATGAAAAACTGTTTTTT.